These T cell receptor beta chains were read from a single sample in a study of blood T cell repertoires in COVID-19. The method was immunoSEQ multiplex PCR; TCRdb's version includes in-frame clones alone and lacks a portion of them. The table lists 87,000 or so clones, over 75% of them singletons. Sequenced material: peripheral blood. The origin of the receptors is a woman aged 80 or older with acute or convalescent COVID-19. The CDR3 runs from the conserved cysteine through the conserved F or W. Fields, in order: clone size, V gene, CDR3 length, J gene, D gene, CDR3 DNA, CDR3 protein. The D gene is left open where the match is weak. Size tells how often a clone was seen (once, few, many) or the class of an expanded clone, and some rows leave it out.

clone size: -
V gene: TRBV21-1
CDR3 length: 15
J gene: TRBJ2-7
D gene: -
CDR3 DNA: TGTGCCAGCAGCCCACAACCCTCAGGGGGCTACGAGCAGTACTTC
CDR3 protein: CASSPQPSGGYEQYF

clone size: -
V gene: TRBV5-8
CDR3 length: 14
J gene: TRBJ2-7
D gene: -
CDR3 DNA: TGTGCCAGCAGTTCGGGACTCCTGACCTACGAGCAGTACTTC
CDR3 protein: CASSSGLLTYEQYF

clone size: -
V gene: TRBV24-1
CDR3 length: 15
J gene: TRBJ2-1
D gene: TRBD2
CDR3 DNA: TGTGCCACCAGCGGGGCTAGCGGGGGTGGTGATGAGCAGTTCTTC
CDR3 protein: CATSGASGGGDEQFF

clone size: -
V gene: TRBV11-2
CDR3 length: 16
J gene: TRBJ1-2
D gene: TRBD1
CDR3 DNA: TGTGCCAGCAGACGACCGGGACAGCCAACTAGTGATGGCTACACCTTC
CDR3 protein: CASRRPGQPTSDGYTF

clone size: -
V gene: TRBV5-1
CDR3 length: 15
J gene: TRBJ2-2
D gene: TRBD1
CDR3 DNA: TGCGCCAGCAGCGAAAGGGACAGATTCTCCGGGGAGCTGTTTTTT
CDR3 protein: CASSERDRFSGELFF

clone size: -
V gene: TRBV5-1
CDR3 length: 13
J gene: TRBJ1-4
D gene: -
CDR3 DNA: TGCGCCAGCAGGGCCGTAACTAATGAAAAACTGTTTTTT
CDR3 protein: CASRAVTNEKLFF

clone size: few
V gene: TRBV29-1
CDR3 length: 14
J gene: TRBJ1-2
D gene: -
CDR3 DNA: TGCAGCGTCGGAGGGGGGGCGGGAGACTATGGCTACACCTTC
CDR3 protein: CSVGGGAGDYGYTF

clone size: -
V gene: TRBV6-5
CDR3 length: 13
J gene: TRBJ2-7
D gene: -
CDR3 DNA: TGTGCCAGCAGCGTCGGACAGACCTACGAGCAGTACTTC
CDR3 protein: CASSVGQTYEQYF

clone size: few
V gene: TRBV30
CDR3 length: 14
J gene: TRBJ1-6
D gene: -
CDR3 DNA: TGTGCCTGGAGTCCCGGGCCAGGGAATTCACCCCTCCACTTT
CDR3 protein: CAWSPGPGNSPLHF

clone size: -
V gene: TRBV7-8
CDR3 length: 14
J gene: TRBJ2-3
D gene: TRBD1
CDR3 DNA: TGTGCCAGCAGCTTAGGAGGGGGCGCAGATACGCAGTATTTT
CDR3 protein: CASSLGGGADTQYF

clone size: -
V gene: TRBV5-1
CDR3 length: 16
J gene: TRBJ1-2
D gene: -
CDR3 DNA: TGCGCCAGCAGCTCAGCCGGACGGGAGGTAAACTATGGCTACACCTTC
CDR3 protein: CASSSAGREVNYGYTF

clone size: -
V gene: TRBV3-1/TRBV3-2
CDR3 length: 15
J gene: TRBJ2-7
D gene: TRBD2
CDR3 DNA: TGTGCCAGCAGCCAGGCTAGCGGGGGAACCTACGAGCAGTACTTC
CDR3 protein: CASSQASGGTYEQYF

clone size: -
V gene: TRBV5-1
CDR3 length: 14
J gene: TRBJ1-1
D gene: -
CDR3 DNA: TGCGCCAGCAGCTTGGCAGGGGCCCTCACTGAAGCTTTCTTT
CDR3 protein: CASSLAGALTEAFF

clone size: -
V gene: TRBV6-6
CDR3 length: 17
J gene: TRBJ2-6
D gene: TRBD1
CDR3 DNA: TGTGCCAGCAGTCGACAGGGGAGTAGCTCTGGGGCCAACGTCCTGACTTTC
CDR3 protein: CASSRQGSSSGANVLTF

clone size: few
V gene: TRBV5-5
CDR3 length: 14
J gene: TRBJ2-7
D gene: -
CDR3 DNA: TGTGCCAGCAGCTTGGGACAGGAGACCTACGAGCAGTACTTC
CDR3 protein: CASSLGQETYEQYF

clone size: few
V gene: TRBV19
CDR3 length: 14
J gene: TRBJ1-6
D gene: -
CDR3 DNA: TGTGCCAGTACCAGGACTGGAGGGAATTCACCCCTCCACTTT
CDR3 protein: CASTRTGGNSPLHF

clone size: -
V gene: TRBV6-5
CDR3 length: 13
J gene: TRBJ1-1
D gene: -
CDR3 DNA: TGTGCCAGCAGGATTACAGCTAACACTGAAGCTTTCTTT
CDR3 protein: CASRITANTEAFF

clone size: -
V gene: TRBV6-5
CDR3 length: 16
J gene: TRBJ2-3
D gene: TRBD2
CDR3 DNA: TGTGCCAGCAGTTACGCACTAGCGGGGTGGCCGGATACGCAGTATTTT
CDR3 protein: CASSYALAGWPDTQYF

clone size: -
V gene: TRBV19
CDR3 length: 13
J gene: TRBJ2-7
D gene: -
CDR3 DNA: TGTGCCAGTAGCGTAAACAGAGAGAGCGAGCAGTACTTC
CDR3 protein: CASSVNRESEQYF

clone size: -
V gene: TRBV6-2/TRBV6-3
CDR3 length: 15
J gene: TRBJ2-3
D gene: -
CDR3 DNA: TGTGCCAGCAGTCTCAGGGGGGCTAGCACAGATACGCAGTATTTT
CDR3 protein: CASSLRGASTDTQYF

clone size: -
V gene: TRBV7-2
CDR3 length: 14
J gene: TRBJ1-5
D gene: -
CDR3 DNA: TGTGCCAGCAGCTCTGGGCAGCCAAATCAGCCCCAGCATTTT
CDR3 protein: CASSSGQPNQPQHF

clone size: once
V gene: TRBV7-6
CDR3 length: 15
J gene: TRBJ2-2
D gene: TRBD1
CDR3 DNA: TGTGCCAGCAGACCCGACAGGGGGTATACCGGGGAGCTGTTTTTT
CDR3 protein: CASRPDRGYTGELFF

clone size: -
V gene: TRBV7-3
CDR3 length: 16
J gene: TRBJ2-2
D gene: -
CDR3 DNA: TGTGCCAGCAGCTTATACCGGTCACCCGACACCGGGGAGCTGTTTTTT
CDR3 protein: CASSLYRSPDTGELFF

clone size: -
V gene: TRBV20-1
CDR3 length: 13
J gene: TRBJ2-7
D gene: -
CDR3 DNA: TGCAGTGCTAGTTTAGAAAGCTCCTACGAGCAGTACTTC
CDR3 protein: CSASLESSYEQYF

clone size: -
V gene: TRBV5-1
CDR3 length: 16
J gene: TRBJ1-3
D gene: -
CDR3 DNA: TGCGCCAGCAGCTTGGCGCGGCAGGGATTGGGAAACACCATATATTTT
CDR3 protein: CASSLARQGLGNTIYF

clone size: -
V gene: TRBV5-1
CDR3 length: 13
J gene: TRBJ2-3
D gene: -
CDR3 DNA: TGCGCCAGCAGCTTACCGACAACAGATACGCAGTATTTT
CDR3 protein: CASSLPTTDTQYF

clone size: -
V gene: TRBV5-1
CDR3 length: 17
J gene: TRBJ2-1
D gene: TRBD1
CDR3 DNA: TGCGCCAGCAGGGGACAGGGGACGCACATCTCCTACAATGAGCAGTTCTTC
CDR3 protein: CASRGQGTHISYNEQFF

clone size: -
V gene: TRBV7-6
CDR3 length: 15
J gene: TRBJ1-1
D gene: -
CDR3 DNA: TGTGCCAGCAGCCTCTCTCTGACAGGGAACACTGAAGCTTTCTTT
CDR3 protein: CASSLSLTGNTEAFF

clone size: -
V gene: TRBV27
CDR3 length: 13
J gene: TRBJ2-5
D gene: TRBD1
CDR3 DNA: TGTGCCAGCAGTTGGGGACAGGGAGGGACCCAGTACTTC
CDR3 protein: CASSWGQGGTQYF

clone size: -
V gene: TRBV30
CDR3 length: 15
J gene: TRBJ1-2
D gene: -
CDR3 DNA: TGTGCCTGGAGTGCCGGACCTCCAGGGCAGTATGGCTACACCTTC
CDR3 protein: CAWSAGPPGQYGYTF

clone size: -
V gene: TRBV10-3
CDR3 length: 15
J gene: TRBJ1-4
D gene: -
CDR3 DNA: TGTGCCATCAGTGAGTCGCTTACGGGTAATGAAAAACTGTTTTTT
CDR3 protein: CAISESLTGNEKLFF

clone size: -
V gene: TRBV27
CDR3 length: 14
J gene: TRBJ2-1
D gene: -
CDR3 DNA: TGTGCCAGCAGTTTGCGCGATGTGAGGAATGAGCAGTTCTTC
CDR3 protein: CASSLRDVRNEQFF

clone size: -
V gene: TRBV3-1/TRBV3-2
CDR3 length: 13
J gene: TRBJ1-6
D gene: -
CDR3 DNA: TGTGCCAGCAGCCAAGGTCGGGGTTCACCCCTCCACTTT
CDR3 protein: CASSQGRGSPLHF

clone size: -
V gene: TRBV18
CDR3 length: 15
J gene: TRBJ2-5
D gene: TRBD2
CDR3 DNA: TGTGCCAGCTCACCTACTAGCGGGGGGCCAGAGACCCAGTACTTC
CDR3 protein: CASSPTSGGPETQYF

clone size: -
V gene: TRBV3-1/TRBV3-2
CDR3 length: 15
J gene: TRBJ2-5
D gene: -
CDR3 DNA: TGTGCCAGCAGCCAACCGCAGGGTCGGCAAGAGACCCAGTACTTC
CDR3 protein: CASSQPQGRQETQYF

clone size: once
V gene: TRBV19
CDR3 length: 14
J gene: TRBJ1-2
D gene: -
CDR3 DNA: TGTGCCAGTAGTATCGCGAGAGTCAACTATGGCTACACCTTC
CDR3 protein: CASSIARVNYGYTF

clone size: -
V gene: TRBV7-2
CDR3 length: 16
J gene: TRBJ1-5
D gene: TRBD1
CDR3 DNA: TGTGCCAGCAGCCCTACCACAGGGGCAAGCAATCAGCCCCAGCATTTT
CDR3 protein: CASSPTTGASNQPQHF